This T cell receptor beta chain was recorded in a study of cytomegalovirus exposure and HLA in healthy donors. Study at large: Early released data had tens of millions of unique TCRs, all coming from HLA-typed donors.

With regard to this clone: The antigen is not known.

The CDR3 length is 11 residues. Trimming removed 3 bases from V and 10 bases from J; junction bases left unmatched: 3. Per germline, CDR1 SQVTM and CDR2 ANQGSEA. PCR was performed using 60 Vbeta and 13 Jbeta primers. Only in-frame clones appear in the TCRdb table, and some are missing; sequencing was by immunoSEQ multiplex PCR. The sample lists 100,000 to 150,000 clones, 80% seen once, with 1% in the top ten. Study-wide results and caveats: The later analysis indicated that the majority of CMV-associated TCR beta chains appeared HLA-restricted.

This clonotype was obtained from a man between 40 and 49 years old in good health and CMV-seronegative. Material for sequencing was PBMCs. The gene calls are TRBV29-1 and TRBJ2-1; 7 bases are a match to TRBD2. CDR3 in DNA: TGCAGCGTTGAGAAGCGGGACGAGCAGTTCTTC. The encoded protein is CSVEKRDEQFF.